This T cell receptor (beta chain) comes out of a study of blood T cells in healthy people across ages. It was with a sample-barcoded 5' primer and a J-beta primer mix that a second PCR of roughly 7 to 12 cycles was run. TCRdb processed the 5' RACE reads anew with MiXCR; each CDR3 protein has one entry. Found here are about 2 million distinct CDR3 sequences, roughly 50% of them singletons; the top ten hold over 2%. V was shortened by 6 bases and J by 0 bases, with 7 bases between the two germline ends. CDR3 length equals 13 residues. CDR1 is MNHEY, CDR2 SVGAGI, per germline. The study recruited healthy Caucasian donors from Russia who were aged roughly 6 to 95. Total RNA amounts of at least 6 micrograms were extracted per sample.

This TCR was sampled from a woman aged 40 to 55 in good health. The specimen was blood. The chain recombines TRBV6-5 with TRBJ2-3; D call uncertain. CDR3 sequence reads: CASRLLSTDTQYF. CDR3 nucleotide sequence: TGTGCCAGCAGATTGCTCAGCACAGATACGCAGTATTTT.